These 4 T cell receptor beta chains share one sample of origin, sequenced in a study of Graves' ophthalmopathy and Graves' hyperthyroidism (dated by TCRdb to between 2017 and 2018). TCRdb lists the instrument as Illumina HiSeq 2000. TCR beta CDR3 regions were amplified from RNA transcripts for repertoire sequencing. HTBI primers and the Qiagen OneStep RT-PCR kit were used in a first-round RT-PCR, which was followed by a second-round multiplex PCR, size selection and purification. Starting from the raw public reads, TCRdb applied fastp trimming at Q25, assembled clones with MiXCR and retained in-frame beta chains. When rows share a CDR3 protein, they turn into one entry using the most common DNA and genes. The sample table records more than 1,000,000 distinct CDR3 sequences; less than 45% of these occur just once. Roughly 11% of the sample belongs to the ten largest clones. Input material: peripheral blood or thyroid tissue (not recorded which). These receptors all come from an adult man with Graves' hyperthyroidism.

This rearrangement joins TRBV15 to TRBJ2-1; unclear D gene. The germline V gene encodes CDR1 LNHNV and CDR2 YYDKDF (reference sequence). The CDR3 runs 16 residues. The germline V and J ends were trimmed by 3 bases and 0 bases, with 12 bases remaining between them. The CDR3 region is CATSRHDTSSYNEQFF. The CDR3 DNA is TGTGCCACCAGCAGGCACGACACGAGCTCCTACAATGAGCAGTTCTTC.

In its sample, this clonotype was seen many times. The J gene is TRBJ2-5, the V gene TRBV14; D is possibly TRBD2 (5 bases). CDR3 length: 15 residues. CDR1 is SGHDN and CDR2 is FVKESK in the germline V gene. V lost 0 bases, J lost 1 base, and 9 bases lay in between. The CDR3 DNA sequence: TGTGCCAGCAGCCAAGAGCACGGACTCCAAGAGACCCAGTACTTC. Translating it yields CASSQEHGLQETQYF.

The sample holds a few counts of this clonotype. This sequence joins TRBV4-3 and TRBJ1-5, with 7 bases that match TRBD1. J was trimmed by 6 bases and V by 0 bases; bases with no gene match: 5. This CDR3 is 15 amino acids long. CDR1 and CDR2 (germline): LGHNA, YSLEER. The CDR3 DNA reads TGCGCCAGCAGCCAAGATGACAGGGATGGTCAGCCCCAGCATTTT. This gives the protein CASSQDDRDGQPQHF.

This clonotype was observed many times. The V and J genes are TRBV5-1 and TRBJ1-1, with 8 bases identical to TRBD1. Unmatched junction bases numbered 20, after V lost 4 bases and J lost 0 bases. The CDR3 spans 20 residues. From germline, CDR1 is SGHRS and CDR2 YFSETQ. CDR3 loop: CASSPVQGAKPVGVNTEAFF. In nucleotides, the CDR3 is TGCGCCAGCAGCCCAGTGCAGGGGGCGAAGCCCGTTGGGGTGAACACTGAAGCTTTCTTT.